Presented here are 21 T cell receptor beta chains from one specimen sequenced in a study of blood T cell repertoires in COVID-19. The protocol was immunoSEQ multiplex PCR, while the TCRdb copy is restricted to in-frame clones and leaves out a portion. This sample yields about 410,000 clones, of which over 75% are seen a single time; 1.5% to 1.7% belongs to the top ten. Sequencing was carried out using peripheral blood. The origin of the receptors is a woman in her forties with COVID-19, enrolled during active disease.

The chain carries TRBV9 and TRBJ2-3; maybe TRBD1 (5 bases). CDR1 is SGDLS, CDR2 YYNGEE, per germline. V lost 3 bases, J lost 2 bases, and 7 bases lay in between. There are 13 residues in the CDR3. CDR3 residues: CASSGRATDTQYF. In nucleotides, the CDR3 is TGTGCCAGCAGCGGCAGGGCCACAGATACGCAGTATTTT. Full variable domain (remainder filled in from reference TRBV9 and TRBJ2-3): DSGVTQTPKHLITATGQRVTLRCSPRSGDLSVYWYQQSLDQGLQFLIQYYNGEERAKGNILERFSAQQFPDLHSELNLSSLELGDSALYFCASSGRATDTQYFGPGTRLTVL.

This chain links TRBV28 with TRBJ1-5; D not certain. V shed 5 bases and J shed 4 bases, with 6 bases lying between them. The germline V gene encodes CDR1 MDHEN and CDR2 SYDVKM. CDR3 length: 12 amino acids. The CDR3 DNA is TGTGCCAGCAGTCCTAGGAATCAGCCCCAGCATTTT. Protein product: CASSPRNQPQHF. Filled out from reference TRBV28 and TRBJ1-5, the complete variable domain reads DVKVTQSSRYLVKRTGEKVFLECVQDMDHENMFWYRQDPGLGLRLIYFSYDVKMKEKGDIPEGYSVSREKKERFSLILESASTNQTSMYLCASSPRNQPQHFGDGTRLSIL.

This clone appeared a single time. The rearrangement links TRBV4-1 to TRBJ1-5, with a tentative D call TRBD1 (5 bases). Germline V lookup: CDR1 MGHRA, CDR2 YSYEKL. This CDR3 has 16 amino acids. The V gene lost 0 bases and the J gene lost 3 bases, with 12 bases spanning the gap. The DNA of the CDR3 is TGCGCCAGCAGCCAAGAAGGGGCAGGAGTCAATCAGCCCCAGCATTTT. Its protein product is CASSQEGAGVNQPQHF.

J is TRBJ2-1 and V is TRBV19; 12 nucleotides line up with TRBD2. The CDR3 spans 19 residues. Looked up from germline, CDR1 is LNHDA and CDR2 is SQIVND (reference sequence). J lost 4 bases, V lost 3 bases, and 13 bases had no gene match. The DNA for the CDR3 is TGTGCCAGTAGTATTGGGCGGGCTAGCGGGAGGGGATCATACAATGAGCAGTTCTTC. Protein sequence: CASSIGRASGRGSYNEQFF.

J is TRBJ1-6 and V is TRBV6-5; D may be TRBD1 (6 bases). The CDR3 sequence is 15 residues long. V was cut by 6 bases and J by 8 bases, with 17 bases left in between. Germline V gene sequence: CDR1 MNHEY, CDR2 SVGAGI. In DNA form, the CDR3 reads TGTGCCAGCAGACCATCGACAGGCGACTATTCACCCCTCCACTTT. This codes for CASRPSTGDYSPLHF.

The gene calls are TRBV28 and TRBJ1-6; 10 nucleotides line up with TRBD1. The germline CDR1 and CDR2 sequences are MDHEN and SYDVKM. This CDR3 comprises 14 residues. The trim removed 6 bases at V and 10 bases at J, leaving 6 bases unmatched. The CDR3 DNA reads as TGTGCCAGCAGCCGGGACAGGGGAGGGTCACCCCTCCACTTT. This gives the protein CASSRDRGGSPLHF.

The chain carries TRBV19 and TRBJ2-3, with D possibly being TRBD1 (5 bases). The CDR3 is 15 residues long. Germline V gene data show CDR1 as LNHDA and CDR2 as SQIVND (reference sequence). V lost 5 bases, J lost 3 bases, and 15 bases lay in between. This chain's CDR3 is CASSPRQFWTDTQYF. The DNA of the CDR3 is TGTGCCAGTAGTCCGAGACAGTTTTGGACAGATACGCAGTATTTT. The full variable domain, completed using reference TRBV19 and TRBJ2-3, is DGGITQSPKYLFRKEGQNVTLSCEQNLNHDAMYWYRQDPGQGLRLIYYSQIVNDFQKGDIAEGYSVSREKKESFPLTVTSAQKNPTAFYLCASSPRQFWTDTQYFGPGTRLTVL.

The chain combines TRBV5-1 with TRBJ2-5; 8 bases align to TRBD1. The trim removed 6 bases at V and 4 bases at J, leaving 14 bases unmatched. The CDR3 extends over 16 amino acids. Germline V gene sequence: CDR1 SGHRS, CDR2 YFSETQ. In DNA form, the CDR3 reads TGCGCCAGCAAAAGGGACAGGCGTCGGGGAGGAGAGACCCAGTACTTC. Translation: CASKRDRRRGGETQYF.

CDR3 nucleotide sequence: TGTGCCAGCACAAGCGGGACCTACAATGAGCAGTTCTTC. Its protein product is CASTSGTYNEQFF. The V call is TRBV6-6, the J call TRBJ2-1, with 7 bases fitting TRBD2. CDR1 and CDR2 from the germline V gene are MNHNY and SVGAGI (reference sequence). The V and J ends lost 7 bases and 2 bases, in that order; junction bases with no gene match: 2. The CDR3 contains 13 residues.

The chain employs TRBV24-1 and TRBJ2-2; tentative D call: TRBD2 (6 bases). The CDR3 is 17 residues long. Deletions cut 1 base from V and 7 bases from J, with 18 bases between. CDR1 and CDR2 (germline): KGHDR, SFDVKD. This chain's CDR3 is CATSDFPLTSGHGELFF. The CDR3 coding sequence is TGTGCCACCAGTGATTTCCCTCTAACGAGCGGGCACGGGGAGCTGTTTTTT.

The genes are TRBV7-2 and TRBJ1-3, with D unclear. CDR1 SGHTA and CDR2 FQGNSA come from the germline V gene. Trimming took off 8 bases at V and 7 bases at J, with 12 bases between the two ends. The CDR3 runs 12 residues. CDR3 coding DNA: TGTGCCAGCGGGCACTCAAGGAACACCATATATTTT. It is translated as CASGHSRNTIYF.

The chain carries TRBV29-1 and TRBJ1-2; 7 bases match TRBD1. CDR3 length: 15 amino acids. Germline V CDR1 and CDR2: SQVTM, ANQGSEA. Losses at the gene ends were 6 bases for V and 8 bases for J; bases not matched to a gene: 18. As DNA, the CDR3 is TGCAGCGTGCCCCGATCCTCCGACAGGGAAGGGGGCTACACCTTC. Protein sequence: CSVPRSSDREGGYTF.

The chain is built from TRBV4-2 and TRBJ1-1; the match to TRBD1 covers 8 bases. The ends lost 4 bases at V and 6 bases at J; junction bases unmatched: 10. Germline CDR1 is LGHNA and CDR2 is YNFKEQ. CDR3 size: 15 residues. CDR3 DNA sequence: TGTGCCAGCAGCCGCCACAGGGGGATCTCCCCTGAAGCTTTCTTT. Its protein is CASSRHRGISPEAFF.

This clone was counted a few times. This chain links TRBV19 with TRBJ1-2; 7 positions agree with TRBD1. Germline V lookup: CDR1 LNHDA, CDR2 SQIVND (reference sequence). The CDR3 covers 13 residues. With V trimmed by 4 bases and J by 8 bases, 7 bases remained unmatched. This chain's CDR3 is CASSTTGPGGYTF. In DNA form, the CDR3 reads TGTGCCAGTAGTACGACAGGGCCGGGAGGCTACACCTTC.

This clone was seen just once. The chain recombines TRBV7-8 with TRBJ1-1; TRBD1 might be the D (5 bases). V lost 7 bases, J lost 2 bases, and 17 bases lay in between. Germline CDR1 SGHVS, CDR2 FQNEAQ. This CDR3 is 15 amino acids long. CDR3 bases: TGTGCCAGCACCGACTCGATACAGGCTAACACTGAAGCTTTCTTT. Amino acid sequence: CASTDSIQANTEAFF.

The chain has TRBV7-9 and TRBJ2-1, with D maybe TRBD1 (5 bases). CDR1 is SEHNR and CDR2 is FQNEAQ in the germline V gene (reference sequence). The CDR3 is 11 residues long. Trimming took 5 bases from V and 10 from J, leaving 9 bases between them. CDR3 sequence reads: CASSRGQEQFF. In DNA, the CDR3 is TGTGCCAGCAGCAGAGGACAAGAGCAGTTCTTC.

This chain uses TRBV3-1 (or the pseudogene TRBV3-2) with TRBJ2-4, with 9 bases matching TRBD2. The CDR3 is made up of 14 amino acids. After removal of 4 bases from V and 6 bases from J, the junction contained 4 bases not matched to a gene. Germline V gives CDR1 LGHDT, CDR2 YNNKEL (reference sequence). The CDR3 region has the DNA TGTGCCAGCAGCCCCCGGCGGGAGGGAAACATTCAGTACTTC. Its protein is CASSPRREGNIQYF.

This chain connects TRBV29-1 to TRBJ2-7, with D possibly TRBD2 on 6 matching bases. The V gene lost 4 bases and the J gene lost 4 bases, with 8 bases spanning the gap. Germline V gene sequence: CDR1 SQVTM, CDR2 ANQGSEA. The CDR3 extends over 11 amino acids. The CDR3 nucleotides are TGCAGCGTTGGGGGGGATTACGAGCAGTACTTC. Its protein is CSVGGDYEQYF.

This chain uses TRBV7-9 with TRBJ1-2; D is undetermined. From germline, CDR1 is SEHNR and CDR2 FQNEAQ (reference sequence). V was cut by 5 bases and J by 0 bases, with 7 bases left in between. The CDR3 totals 13 residues. The CDR3 DNA follows: TGTGCCAGCAGCCCGGCGGCTAACTATGGCTACACCTTC. Translating gives CASSPAANYGYTF.

The chain employs TRBV5-1 and TRBJ2-7; D gene uncertain. This CDR3 comprises 14 residues. Germline lookup yields CDR1 SGHRS and CDR2 YFSETQ. Deletions cut 3 bases from V and 3 bases from J, with 13 bases between. CDR3 protein: CASSSRGRVYEQYF. Written as DNA, the CDR3 is TGCGCCAGCAGCTCGAGAGGCCGGGTCTACGAGCAGTACTTC.

The V and J genes are TRBV7-9 and TRBJ1-1; 8 bases match TRBD1. V shed 1 base, J shed 6 bases, and the junction held 4 bases outside the gene matches. Germline lookup yields CDR1 SEHNR and CDR2 FQNEAQ (reference sequence). This CDR3 is built from 14 residues. CDR3 nucleotide sequence: TGTGCCAGCAGCTTAGTCTCGGACAGGGCTGAAGCTTTCTTT. It encodes CASSLVSDRAEAFF.